This entry is about one T cell receptor beta chain. The germline V and J ends were trimmed by 7 bases and 0 bases, with 4 bases remaining between them. The CDR3 runs 13 residues. Looked up from germline, CDR1 is LNHDA and CDR2 is SQIVND (reference sequence). This entry belongs to a study of blood T cell repertoires in COVID-19. About the study: Specimens from acute and convalescent COVID-19 originated in the United States, Italy and Spain.

In the authors' methods: Reference gene primer amplification gave nucleated cell count estimates. The data were produced by immunoSEQ multiplex PCR, yet TCRdb's version contains in-frame clones alone and is incomplete. V and J calls and clone size are copied from that table; D and trimming were computed from the DNA. Here the sample spans under 250,000 clones, around 90% being singletons. The rearrangement uses TRBV19 and TRBJ2-6; D not certain. Sequenced: peripheral blood. This clonotype was sampled from a man aged 30-40 years with COVID-19, enrolled during active disease. The CDR3 sequence is CASTSSGANVLTF. The CDR3 coding sequence is TGTGCCAGTACTAGCTCTGGGGCCAACGTCCTGACTTTC.